Listed here are 11 T cell receptor beta chains from one sample, sequenced in a study of T cells in Graves' hyperthyroidism and ophthalmopathy. RNA transcripts yielded amplified TCR beta CDR3 regions. Primed by the HTBI set, a first-round RT-PCR was run on the TCR CDR3. A single record per CDR3 protein comes from TCRdb applying MiXCR to the multiplex PCR reads. The sample shows about 480,000 distinct CDR3 sequences, about 20% of them seen only once. Sequenced sample: blood. These receptor sequences come from a woman aged 70-85 years with Graves' ophthalmopathy.

This clonotype was found many times. The V and J genes are TRBV6-2 or TRBV6-3 and TRBJ2-5; D is ambiguous. Germline V gene sequence: CDR1 MNHEY, CDR2 SVGEGT. Trimming took 6 bases from V and 5 from J, leaving 7 bases between them. This CDR3 is built from 11 residues. CDR3 DNA: TGTGCCAGCAGCTCTGCCGAGACCCAGTACTTC. This codes for CASSSAETQYF.

This clonotype was recorded at least ten times. The gene calls are TRBV27 and TRBJ2-2; possible D gene TRBD1, 6 bases. The CDR3 is made up of 14 amino acids. The ends were cut back, 2 bases at V and 8 bases at J, with 12 bases in the middle. Germline CDR1 and CDR2: MNHEY and SMNVEV (reference sequence). CDR3 nucleotides: TGTGCCAGCAGTTTAGCAGGGGCCTCTGGGGAGCTGTTTTTT. Translated: CASSLAGASGELFF.

This chain connects TRBV20-1 to TRBJ1-6; D is unresolved. The ends were cut back, 3 bases at V and 8 bases at J, with 5 bases in the middle. CDR1 is DFQATT, CDR2 SNEGSKA, per germline (reference sequence). CDR3 length equals 11 residues. For the CDR3, the DNA is TGCAGTGCTAGTTACGATTCACCCCTCCACTTT. Its translation is CSASYDSPLHF.

This clonotype has more than one count but fewer than ten. The chain uses TRBV5-1 and TRBJ2-7; 9 nucleotides match TRBD1. V lost 4 bases, J lost 6 bases, and 8 bases stayed unmatched. The CDR3 spans 14 residues. From germline, CDR1 is SGHRS and CDR2 YFSETQ. The CDR3 nucleotides read TGCGCCAGCAGCCTAACCGGGACAGGGAGCGAGCAGTACTTC. Translated: CASSLTGTGSEQYF.

The CDR3 here is CASSQLQGSYNSPLHF. Written as DNA, the CDR3 is TGTGCCAGCAGCCAATTACAGGGTTCCTATAATTCACCCCTCCACTTT. The chain is built from TRBV7-3 and TRBJ1-6, with D possibly being TRBD1 (6 bases). Germline CDR1 SGHTA, CDR2 FQGTGA. The CDR3 has 16 residues. Between the trimmed V and J ends, which lost 5 bases and 1 base, there was a span of 12 bases.

In its sample, this clonotype was seen many times. CDR3 in amino acids: CASSLSATGELFF. In DNA, the CDR3 is TGTGCCAGCAGTTTAAGTGCCACCGGGGAGCTGTTTTTT. The chain is built from TRBV28 and TRBJ2-2, with no clear D. Looked up from germline, CDR1 is MDHEN and CDR2 is SYDVKM. V shed 2 bases and J shed 4 bases, with 5 bases lying between them. This CDR3 has 13 residues.

This clonotype was seen a single time. One end of the junction does not line up with germline, which may come from a read error. The chain joins TRBV2 to TRBJ2-5, with 10 positions matching TRBD1. This CDR3 contains 15 residues. Germline values: CDR1 SNHLY, CDR2 FYNNEI. The CDR3 loop is CASKKTGGGGEAQYF. The CDR3, as DNA: TGTGCCAGCAAAAAGACAGGGGGCGGAGGAGAGGCCCAGTACTTC.

The rearrangement links TRBV6-1 to TRBJ1-2; no firm D call. Trimming removed 5 bases at V and 0 bases at J, with 4 bases between. CDR1 and CDR2 (germline): MNHNS, SASEGT. The CDR3 extends over 12 amino acids. In DNA form, the CDR3 reads TGTGCCAGCAGTTCACCTAACTATGGCTACACCTTC. This sequence encodes CASSSPNYGYTF.

This clonotype was counted a few times. This chain connects TRBV5-1 to TRBJ1-5; possible D gene TRBD1, 6 bases. The germline V and J ends were trimmed by 0 bases and 5 bases, with 9 bases remaining between them. The CDR3 sequence is 14 residues long. Germline loops: CDR1 SGHRS, CDR2 YFSETQ. The CDR3 coding sequence is TGCGCCAGCAGCTTGGGGTCAGGGGATCAGCCCCAGCATTTT. Translated, it gives CASSLGSGDQPQHF.

This clonotype has only a few counts. The chain combines TRBV6-1 with TRBJ2-2; D may be TRBD2 (6 bases). CDR1 is MNHNS, CDR2 SASEGT, per germline. With 6 bases removed from V and 4 bases from J, the gap between germline ends came to 30 bases. The CDR3 is 20 residues long. The CDR3 coding sequence is TGTGCCAGCAGCCGTGAAGGGCGGGATTTATTCGGTGGTGGCACCGGGGAGCTGTTTTTT. It encodes CASSREGRDLFGGGTGELFF.

V usage is TRBV28 and J usage is TRBJ2-1; unclear D gene. V shed 10 bases and J shed 9 bases, with 19 bases lying between them. Looked up from germline, CDR1 is MDHEN and CDR2 is SYDVKM. The CDR3 covers 13 residues. The CDR3 coding sequence is TGTGCCACCAGCCTGCCCCTTCCCGGTGAGCAGTTCTTC. This translates into CATSLPLPGEQFF.